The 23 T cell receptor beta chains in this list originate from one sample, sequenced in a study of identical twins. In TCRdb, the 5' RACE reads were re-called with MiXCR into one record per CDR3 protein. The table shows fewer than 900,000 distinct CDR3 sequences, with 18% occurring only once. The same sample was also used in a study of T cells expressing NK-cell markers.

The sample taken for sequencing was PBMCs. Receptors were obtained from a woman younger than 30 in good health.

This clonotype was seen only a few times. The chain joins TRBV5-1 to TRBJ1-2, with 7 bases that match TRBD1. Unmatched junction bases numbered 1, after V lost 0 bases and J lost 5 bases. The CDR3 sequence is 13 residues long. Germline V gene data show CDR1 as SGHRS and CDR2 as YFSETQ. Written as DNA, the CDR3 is TGCGCCAGCAGCTTGGAGGGGGCTTATGGCTACACCTTC. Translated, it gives CASSLEGAYGYTF.

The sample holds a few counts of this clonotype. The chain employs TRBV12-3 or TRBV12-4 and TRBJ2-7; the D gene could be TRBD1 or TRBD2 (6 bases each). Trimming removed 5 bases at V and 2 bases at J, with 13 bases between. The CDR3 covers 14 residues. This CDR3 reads CASSPGGTPYEQYF. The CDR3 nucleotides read TGTGCCAGCAGTCCTGGGGGGACACCCTACGAGCAGTACTTC.

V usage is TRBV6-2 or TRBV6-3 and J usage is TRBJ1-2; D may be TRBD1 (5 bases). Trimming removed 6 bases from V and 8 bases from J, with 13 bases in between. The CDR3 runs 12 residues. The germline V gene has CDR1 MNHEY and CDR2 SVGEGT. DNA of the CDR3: TGTGCCAGCAGATACGACAGCCGGGGCTACACCTTC. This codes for CASRYDSRGYTF.

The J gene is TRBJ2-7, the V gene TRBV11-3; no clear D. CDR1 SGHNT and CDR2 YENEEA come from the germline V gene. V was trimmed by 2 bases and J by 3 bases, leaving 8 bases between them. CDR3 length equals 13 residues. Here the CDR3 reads CASSLNRDYEQYF. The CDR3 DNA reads TGTGCCAGCAGCTTAAACAGAGACTACGAGCAGTACTTC.

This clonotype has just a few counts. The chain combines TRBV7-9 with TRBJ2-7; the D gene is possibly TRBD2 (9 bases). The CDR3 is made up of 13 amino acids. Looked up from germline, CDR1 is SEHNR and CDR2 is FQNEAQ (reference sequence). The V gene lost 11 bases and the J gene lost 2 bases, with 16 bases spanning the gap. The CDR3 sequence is CALAGTGTYEQYF. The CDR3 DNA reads TGTGCCCTAGCGGGGACAGGAACCTACGAGCAGTACTTC.

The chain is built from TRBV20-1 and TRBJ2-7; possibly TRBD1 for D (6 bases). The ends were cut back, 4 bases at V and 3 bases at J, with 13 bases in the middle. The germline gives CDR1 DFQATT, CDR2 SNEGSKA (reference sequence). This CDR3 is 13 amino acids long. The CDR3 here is CSAKRDTYYEQYF. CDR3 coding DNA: TGCAGTGCTAAAAGGGACACATACTACGAGCAGTACTTC.

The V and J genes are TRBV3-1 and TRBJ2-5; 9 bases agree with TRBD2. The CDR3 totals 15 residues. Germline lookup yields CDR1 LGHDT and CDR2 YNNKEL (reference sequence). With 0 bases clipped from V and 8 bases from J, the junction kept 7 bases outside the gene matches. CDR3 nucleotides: TGTGCCAGCAGCCAAGATTCGTGGCGGGAGGGCACCCAGTACTTC. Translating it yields CASSQDSWREGTQYF.

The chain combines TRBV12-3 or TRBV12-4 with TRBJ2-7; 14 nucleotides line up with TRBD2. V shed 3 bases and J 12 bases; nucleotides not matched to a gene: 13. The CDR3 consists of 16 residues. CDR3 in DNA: TGTGCCAGCAGTTTGGACGCCGGGACTAGCGGGAGCCGTTTGTACTTC. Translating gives CASSLDAGTSGSRLYF.

The CDR3 reads CSASRLAGGPEYNEQFF. Here the CDR3 DNA reads TGCAGTGCTAGTAGACTAGCGGGGGGCCCGGAGTACAATGAGCAGTTCTTC. The chain carries TRBV20-1 and TRBJ2-1; 13 bases line up with TRBD2. V trimming: 3 bases; J trimming: 4 bases; junction bases outside the gene matches: 9. The CDR3 covers 17 residues. Germline V gene lookup returns CDR1 DFQATT and CDR2 SNEGSKA (reference sequence).

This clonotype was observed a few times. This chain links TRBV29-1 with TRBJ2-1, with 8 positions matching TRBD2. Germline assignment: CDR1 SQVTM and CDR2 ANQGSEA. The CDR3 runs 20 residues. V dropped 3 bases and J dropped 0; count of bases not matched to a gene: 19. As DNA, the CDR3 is TGCAGCGTTGACGGACTAGCTCCCTCCTCCTCTCTTCACTCCTACAATGAGCAGTTCTTC. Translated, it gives CSVDGLAPSSSLHSYNEQFF.

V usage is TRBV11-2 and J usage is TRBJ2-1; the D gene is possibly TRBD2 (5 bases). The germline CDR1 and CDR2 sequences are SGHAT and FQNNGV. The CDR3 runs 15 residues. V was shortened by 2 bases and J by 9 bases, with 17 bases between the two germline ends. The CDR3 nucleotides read TGTGCCAGCAGCTTATGGTGGGGAGCCCCCGGTGAGCAGTTCTTC. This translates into CASSLWWGAPGEQFF.

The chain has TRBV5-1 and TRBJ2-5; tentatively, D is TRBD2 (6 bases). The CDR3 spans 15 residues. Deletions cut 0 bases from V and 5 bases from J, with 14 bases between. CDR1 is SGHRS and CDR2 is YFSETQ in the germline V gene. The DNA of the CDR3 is TGCGCCAGCAGCTTGGTCCCGGGTCGGGGGGAGACCCAGTACTTC. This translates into CASSLVPGRGETQYF.

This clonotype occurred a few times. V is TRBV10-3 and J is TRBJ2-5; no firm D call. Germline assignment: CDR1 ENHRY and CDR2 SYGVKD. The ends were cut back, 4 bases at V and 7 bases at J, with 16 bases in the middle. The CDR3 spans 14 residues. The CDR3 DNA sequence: TGTGCCATCAGTGGGGCGGCGCGCCTGGTGACCCAGTACTTC. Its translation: CAISGAARLVTQYF.

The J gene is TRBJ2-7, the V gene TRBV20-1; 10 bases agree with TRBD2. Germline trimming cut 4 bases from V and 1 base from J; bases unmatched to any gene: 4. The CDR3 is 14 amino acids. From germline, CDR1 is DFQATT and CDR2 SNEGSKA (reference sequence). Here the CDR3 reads CSATAGGRSYEQYF. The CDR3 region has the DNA TGCAGTGCTACAGCGGGAGGGAGATCCTACGAGCAGTACTTC.

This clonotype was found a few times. CDR3 DNA sequence: TGCGCCAGCAGCTTGGCTAGTACAGGTGAGCAGTTCTTC. It yields the protein CASSLASTGEQFF. The chain employs TRBV5-1 and TRBJ2-1; tentative D call: TRBD1 (5 bases). CDR3 length equals 13 residues. Trimming stripped 0 bases from V and 9 bases from J, with 10 bases between. Germline CDR1 reads SGHRS; CDR2 reads YFSETQ.

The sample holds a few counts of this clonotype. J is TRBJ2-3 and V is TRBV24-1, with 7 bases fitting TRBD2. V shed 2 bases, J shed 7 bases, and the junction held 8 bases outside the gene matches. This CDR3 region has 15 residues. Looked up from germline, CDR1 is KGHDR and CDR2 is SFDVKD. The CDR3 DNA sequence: TGTGCCACCAGTGATTCCGGGACTACTCGACATACGCAGTATTTT. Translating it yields CATSDSGTTRHTQYF.

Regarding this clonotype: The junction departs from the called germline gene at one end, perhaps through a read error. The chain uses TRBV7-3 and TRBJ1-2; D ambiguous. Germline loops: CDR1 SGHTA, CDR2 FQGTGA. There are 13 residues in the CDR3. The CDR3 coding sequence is TGTGCCAGCAGCTTAACGAGGTCCGCTGGCTGCTACTTC. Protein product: CASSLTRSAGCYF.

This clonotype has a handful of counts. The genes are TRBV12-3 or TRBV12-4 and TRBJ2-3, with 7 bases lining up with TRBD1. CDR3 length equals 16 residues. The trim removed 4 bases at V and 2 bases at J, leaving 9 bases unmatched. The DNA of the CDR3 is TGTGCCAGCAGTTCCCGACAGGGATCGGCCACAGATACGCAGTATTTT. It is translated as CASSSRQGSATDTQYF.

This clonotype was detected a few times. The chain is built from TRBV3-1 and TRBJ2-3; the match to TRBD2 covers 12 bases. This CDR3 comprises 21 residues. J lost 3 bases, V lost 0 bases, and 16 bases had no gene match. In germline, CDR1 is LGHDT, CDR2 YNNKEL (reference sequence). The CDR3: CASSQDRTSGIHQRTTDTQYF. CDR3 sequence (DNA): TGTGCCAGCAGCCAAGATCGGACTAGCGGGATCCATCAGAGGACTACAGATACGCAGTATTTT.

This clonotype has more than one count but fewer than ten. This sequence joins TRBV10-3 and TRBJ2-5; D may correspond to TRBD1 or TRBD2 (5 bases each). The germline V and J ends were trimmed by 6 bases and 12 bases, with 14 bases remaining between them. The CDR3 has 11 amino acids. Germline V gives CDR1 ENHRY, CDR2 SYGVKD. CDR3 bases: TGTGCCATCAGAAGGGACCAGCAGAAGTACTTC. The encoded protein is CAIRRDQQKYF.

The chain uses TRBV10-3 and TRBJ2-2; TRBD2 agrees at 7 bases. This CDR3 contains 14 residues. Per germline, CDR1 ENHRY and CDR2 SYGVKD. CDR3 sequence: CASGGKENTGELFF. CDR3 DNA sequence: TGTGCTTCCGGGGGGAAGGAGAACACCGGGGAGCTGTTTTTT.

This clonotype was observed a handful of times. CDR3 sequence (DNA): TGTGCCAGCAGCATCTCTGTGGACAGGGACACTGAAGCTTTCTTT. This gives the protein CASSISVDRDTEAFF. The rearrangement uses TRBV5-8 and TRBJ1-1; TRBD1 agrees at 8 bases. This CDR3 spans 15 amino acids. The germline V gene has CDR1 SGHTS and CDR2 YDEGEE. The V gene end was trimmed by 4 bases and the J gene end by 3 bases; junction bases not matched to a gene: 8.

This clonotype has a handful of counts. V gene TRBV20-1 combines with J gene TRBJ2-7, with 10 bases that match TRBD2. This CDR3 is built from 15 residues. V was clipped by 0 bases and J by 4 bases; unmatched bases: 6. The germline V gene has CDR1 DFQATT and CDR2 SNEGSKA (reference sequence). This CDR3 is CSARESTSGVYEQYF. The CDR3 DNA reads TGCAGTGCTAGAGAGAGCACTAGCGGGGTATACGAGCAGTACTTC.